Presented here are 8 T cell receptor beta chains from one specimen sequenced in a study of CD8+ T cells in alopecia areata. RNA was extracted and reverse transcribed into cDNA as the sequencing template. Measured with immunoSEQ multiplex PCR; TCRdb has only the in-frame clones, and not every one. Recorded here are 290,000 or so clones, none singletons. A sort of pooled cutaneous lymph node cells used CD4, CD8alpha, NKG2D, NKG2ACE and other stains. Sequencing input: CD4+ T cells sorted from a lymph node. Source of these receptors: a C3H/HeJ mouse with alopecia areata. Strain MHC haplotype: H2-k.

In the case of this clone: Mouse gene names apply. The CDR3 is cut off 4 residues early in the read; its end comes from the germline J gene. This specimen includes other DNA sequences encoding the same CDR3. J is TRBJ2-3 and V is TRBV5, with 9 bases matching TRBD2. Germline V lookup: CDR1 LGHNA, CDR2 YNLKQL (reference sequence). V lost 1 base, J lost 1 base, and 3 bases stayed unmatched. The CDR3 consists of 16 residues. Partial CDR3 DNA: TGTGCCAGCAGCCAAGGGCTGGGGGGGGGTGCAGAA. This sequence encodes CASSQGLGGGAE. The full CDR3 protein is CASSQGLGGGAETLYF.

This clone was counted only a few times. Germline and genes: mouse. The read falls 4 residues short of the CDR3 end, and the missing part is taken from the germline J gene. V usage is TRBV13-1 and J usage is TRBJ1-2; TRBD1 aligns across 8 bases. After removal of 4 bases from V and 1 base from J, the junction contained 3 bases not matched to a gene. The CDR3 extends over 14 amino acids. The germline gives CDR1 NSHNY, CDR2 SYGAGN. The CDR3 region is CASSMDRVNSDYTF. The part of the CDR3 DNA that was read is TGTGCCAGCAGTATGGACAGGGTAAACTCC.

This clone was counted ten times or more. Any gene name here is a mouse gene name. The read ends 4 residues shy of where the CDR3 ends; the end is completed using the germline J gene. The sample holds other DNA sequences that translate to the same CDR3. The chain has TRBV17 and TRBJ2-1; possible D gene TRBD1, 6 bases. Germline loops: CDR1 MNHDT, CDR2 YYDKIL. The CDR3 sequence is 13 residues long. Trimming cost V 5 bases and J 3 bases, with 8 bases left between them. The sequenced part of the CDR3 DNA is TGTGCTAGCAGTCGGGACATCTATGCT. Translation gives CASSRDIYA. The whole CDR3 protein reads CASSRDIYAEQFF.

Regarding this clone: The germline and genes are mouse ones. Other DNA sequences in this sample translate to the same CDR3. CDR3 DNA (partial): TGTGCTAGCAGTAGGGGGACTGGGGGCCAAGAC. Protein product: CASSRGTGGQD. The CDR3, in full, reads CASSRGTGGQDTQYF. The gene calls are TRBV17 and TRBJ2-5; 11 nucleotides line up with TRBD2. The CDR3 extends 4 residues past the end of the read, so its final part is completed from the germline J gene. Germline lookup yields CDR1 MNHDT and CDR2 YYDKIL. The trim removed 3 bases at V and 2 bases at J, leaving 1 base unmatched. This CDR3 has 15 amino acids.

In this sample, this clone turned up many times. Mouse gene names and germline throughout. Other nucleotide sequences in the sample specify the same CDR3. Here the CDR3 reads CASSWDRGNQDTQYF. Partial CDR3 DNA: TGTGCCAGCAGTTGGGACAGGGGGAACCAAGAC. The V gene is TRBV14, the J gene TRBJ2-5, with 11 bases that match TRBD1. The read ends 4 residues shy of where the CDR3 ends; the end is completed using the germline J gene. This CDR3 spans 15 amino acids. V shed 3 bases, J shed 0 bases, and the junction held 0 bases outside the gene matches. CDR1 and CDR2 from the germline V gene are SGHDT and FRDEAV.

This clone appeared a few times. The gene symbols are mouse symbols. The read halts 4 residues ahead of the CDR3 end, with the missing end drawn from the germline J gene. Other DNA sequences in this specimen translate into the identical CDR3. The rearrangement links TRBV13-1 to TRBJ2-4; 11 bases are a match to TRBD2. After removal of 3 bases from V and 3 bases from J, the junction contained 0 bases not matched to a gene. This CDR3 is built from 14 residues. CDR1 is NSHNY, CDR2 SYGAGN, per germline. The CDR3 bases that were read are TGTGCCAGCAGTGGGGACTGGGGGCAAAAC. As protein: CASSGDWGQN. The whole CDR3 protein is CASSGDWGQNTLYF.

This clone has a handful of counts. The germline and genes are mouse ones. The CDR3 here is CASSFRDNYAEQFF. CDR3 bases read: TGTGCCAGCAGTTTCAGGGATAACTATGCT. The chain carries TRBV13-3 and TRBJ2-1, with D maybe TRBD1 (5 bases). The CDR3 end lies 4 residues beyond the end of the read and is filled in from the germline J gene. Trimming cost V 4 bases and J 0 bases, with 8 bases left between them. CDR1 and CDR2 (germline): NNHDY, SYVADS. The CDR3 contains 14 residues.

The sample holds a few counts of this clone. The gene symbols are mouse symbols. Read data end 4 residues before the CDR3 end; the end is taken from the germline J gene. Other DNA variants within this sample encode the same CDR3. V and J are TRBV19 and TRBJ2-2, with a tentative D call TRBD1 (5 bases). The CDR3 is made up of 14 amino acids. V shed 1 base and J shed 1 base, with 5 bases lying between them. CDR1 and CDR2 (germline): FNHDT, SITEND (reference sequence). CDR3 protein: CASSIRGNTGQLYF. Partial CDR3 DNA: TGTGCCAGCAGTATAAGGGGAAACACCGGG. Looking up the rest from reference TRBV19 and TRBJ2-2 gives the full variable domain: GGIITQTPKFLIGQEGQKLTLKCQQNFNHDTMYWYRQDSGKGLRLIYYSITENDLQKGDLSEGYDASREKKSSFSLTVTSAQKNEMAVFLCASSIRGNTGQLYFGEGSKLTVL.